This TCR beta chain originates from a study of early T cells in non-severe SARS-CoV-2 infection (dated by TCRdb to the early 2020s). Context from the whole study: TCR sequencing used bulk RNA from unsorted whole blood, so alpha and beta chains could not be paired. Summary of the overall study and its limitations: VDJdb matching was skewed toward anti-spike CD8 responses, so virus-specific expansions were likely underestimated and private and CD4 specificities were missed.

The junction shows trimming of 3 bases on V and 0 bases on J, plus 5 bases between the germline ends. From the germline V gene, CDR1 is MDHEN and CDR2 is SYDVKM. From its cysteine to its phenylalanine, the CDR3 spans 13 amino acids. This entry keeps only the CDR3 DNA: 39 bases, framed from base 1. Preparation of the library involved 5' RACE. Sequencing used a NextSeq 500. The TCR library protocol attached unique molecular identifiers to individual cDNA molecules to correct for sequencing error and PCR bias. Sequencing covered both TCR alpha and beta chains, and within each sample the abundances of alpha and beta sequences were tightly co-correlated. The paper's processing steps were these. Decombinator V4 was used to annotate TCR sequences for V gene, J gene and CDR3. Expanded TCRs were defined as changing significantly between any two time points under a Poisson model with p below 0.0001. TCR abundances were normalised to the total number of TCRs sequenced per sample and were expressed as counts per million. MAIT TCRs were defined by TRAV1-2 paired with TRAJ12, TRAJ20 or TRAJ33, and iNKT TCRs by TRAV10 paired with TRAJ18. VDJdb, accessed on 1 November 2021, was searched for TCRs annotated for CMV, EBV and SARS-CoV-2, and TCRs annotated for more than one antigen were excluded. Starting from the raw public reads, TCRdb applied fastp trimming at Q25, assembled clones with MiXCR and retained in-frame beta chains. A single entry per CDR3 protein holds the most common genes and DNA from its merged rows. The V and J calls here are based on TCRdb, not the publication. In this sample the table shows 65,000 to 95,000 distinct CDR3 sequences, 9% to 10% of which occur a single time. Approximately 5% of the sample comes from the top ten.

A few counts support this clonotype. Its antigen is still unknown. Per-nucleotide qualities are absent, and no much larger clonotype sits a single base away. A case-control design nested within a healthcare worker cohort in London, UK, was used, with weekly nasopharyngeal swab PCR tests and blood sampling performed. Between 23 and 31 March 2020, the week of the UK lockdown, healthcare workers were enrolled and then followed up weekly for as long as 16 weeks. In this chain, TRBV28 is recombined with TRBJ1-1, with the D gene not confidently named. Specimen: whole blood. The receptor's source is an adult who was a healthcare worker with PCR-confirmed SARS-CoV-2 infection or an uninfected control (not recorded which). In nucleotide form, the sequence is TGTGCCAGCAGTTTTCGATTGAACACTGAAGCTTTCTTT. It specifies CASSFRLNTEAFF.